The 7 T cell receptor beta chains below all came from one sample that was sequenced in a study of beta chain features in type 1 diabetes. Study-level points and caveats: Moderately but significantly shorter TCRB CDR3s were found in Type 1 diabetes patients in all four CD4+ subsets.

Expressed TCRB transcripts were sequenced after all isolated RNA was converted to cDNA. Some clones are missing from TCRdb's copy, which holds only in-frame ones; the method was immunoSEQ multiplex PCR. The table has approximately 730,000 clones, under 15% seen once. Their target antigens are unknown. The sequenced sample consisted of naive CD4+ T cells from blood. All receptors come from a young man with type 1 diabetes.

The CDR3 DNA sequence: TGTGCCAGCAGCCCTTATGACGAGCAGTACTTC. It yields the protein CASSPYDEQYF. The gene calls are TRBV7-2 and TRBJ2-7; D ambiguous. Germline V gene sequence: CDR1 SGHTA, CDR2 FQGNSA. The CDR3 totals 11 residues. Trimming stripped 5 bases from V and 5 bases from J, with 7 bases between.

The chain employs TRBV5-4 and TRBJ2-5, with TRBD2 identical over 9 bases. The V segment lost 0 bases and the J segment 5 bases; nucleotides outside the gene matches: 5. The V gene's germline CDR1 is SGHNT and CDR2 YYREEE (reference sequence). CDR3 length: 15 amino acids. The CDR3: CASSLALAGRETQYF. The CDR3 DNA reads TGTGCCAGCAGCTTGGCGCTAGCGGGGAGGGAGACCCAGTACTTC. The entire variable domain, with the rest obtained from reference TRBV5-4 and TRBJ2-5, is as follows: ETGVTQSPTHLIKTRGQQVTLRCSSQSGHNTVSWYQQALGQGPQFIFQYYREEENGRGNFPPRFSGLQFPNYSSELNVNALELDDSALYLCASSLALAGRETQYFGPGTRLLVL.

There are a few counts of this clone. V gene TRBV7-9 combines with J gene TRBJ2-3; D is undetermined. The V gene lost 5 bases and the J gene lost 4 bases, with 10 bases spanning the gap. The length of the CDR3 is 13 residues. Germline lookup yields CDR1 SEHNR and CDR2 FQNEAQ (reference sequence). The CDR3: CASSPRGPDTQYF. The CDR3 DNA is TGTGCCAGCAGCCCTAGAGGTCCAGATACGCAGTATTTT.

This clone was detected a few times. The chain recombines TRBV5-1 with TRBJ2-3; perhaps TRBD2 as D (5 bases). In germline, CDR1 is SGHRS, CDR2 YFSETQ. This CDR3 is built from 15 residues. Trimming removed 0 bases from V and 0 bases from J, with 8 bases in between. CDR3 coding DNA: TGCGCCAGCAGCTTGGACGGGGAGAGCACAGATACGCAGTATTTT. It translates to CASSLDGESTDTQYF.

The gene calls are TRBV25-1 and TRBJ2-7; TRBD1 matches 7 bases. V lost 6 bases to trimming and J lost 2 bases; unmatched junction nucleotides: 7. The CDR3 has 14 amino acids. Germline V gives CDR1 MGHDK, CDR2 SYGVNS. The CDR3 is CASSRTGAPYEQYF. CDR3 DNA sequence: TGTGCCAGCAGCAGAACAGGGGCGCCCTACGAGCAGTACTTC.

This clone was seen a few times. At one boundary the junction diverges from the germline segment, which might be a read error. V gene TRBV6-1 combines with J gene TRBJ2-7; no reliable D call. CDR3 length: 11 residues. Germline CDR1 and CDR2: MNHNS and SASEGT. The CDR3 loop reads CASSELEEHYF. CDR3 nucleotide sequence: TGTGCCAGCAGTGAACTCGAGGAGCACTACTTC.

V is TRBV18 and J is TRBJ2-3; either TRBD1 or TRBD2 may fit D (5 bases each). The V gene's germline CDR1 is KGHSH and CDR2 LQKENI. Deletions cut 3 bases from V and 4 bases from J, with 11 bases between. This CDR3 is built from 14 residues. The CDR3 loop is CASSPDRGADTQYF. In nucleotides, the CDR3 is TGTGCCAGCTCACCGGACCGAGGGGCAGATACGCAGTATTTT.